These T cell receptor beta chains were read from a single sample in a study of CXCR3-negative and CXCR3-positive naive CD8 T cells. TCRdb re-analyzed the 5' RACE reads; it lists each CDR3 protein once, without DNA. This sample's clone table lists about 130,000 distinct CDR3 sequences. Material for sequencing was naive CXCR3- CD8+ T cells from blood. These receptors were obtained from a human donor in good health. Some clones in this sample may be carry-over from other donors' samples. The CDR3 runs from the conserved cysteine through the conserved F or W.

V gene	J gene	CDR3 protein
TRBV19	TRBJ2-6	CASSIDDRAGANVLTF
TRBV2	TRBJ2-2	CASRGTGELFF
TRBV5-6	TRBJ2-5	CASSSIQGIETQYF
TRBV2	TRBJ2-2	CASRRTLPGTSTGELFF
TRBV6-6	TRBJ2-1	CASCSSPPYNEQFF
TRBV20-1	TRBJ2-4	CSAPRGGTGVQNIQYF
TRBV6-2/TRBV6-3	TRBJ2-1	CASKVQGSYNEQFF
TRBV3-1	TRBJ2-1	CASSHRDRGRRSSYNEQFF
TRBV30	TRBJ1-1	CAWMGQMNTEAFF
TRBV19	TRBJ2-3	CATREGPSTDTQYF
TRBV3-1	TRBJ2-7	CASSQDHPGTGLYEQYF
TRBV12-3/TRBV12-4	TRBJ1-1	CASRWGGPNTEAFF
TRBV5-1	TRBJ2-5	CASSSTQGWGPGETQYF
TRBV7-9	TRBJ2-1	CASSYSQGYYNEQFF
TRBV29-1	TRBJ2-7	CSVESDASSYEQYF
TRBV5-1	TRBJ2-7	CASSLYGGNSYEQYF
TRBV7-3	TRBJ2-7	CASSAKGTGDEQYF